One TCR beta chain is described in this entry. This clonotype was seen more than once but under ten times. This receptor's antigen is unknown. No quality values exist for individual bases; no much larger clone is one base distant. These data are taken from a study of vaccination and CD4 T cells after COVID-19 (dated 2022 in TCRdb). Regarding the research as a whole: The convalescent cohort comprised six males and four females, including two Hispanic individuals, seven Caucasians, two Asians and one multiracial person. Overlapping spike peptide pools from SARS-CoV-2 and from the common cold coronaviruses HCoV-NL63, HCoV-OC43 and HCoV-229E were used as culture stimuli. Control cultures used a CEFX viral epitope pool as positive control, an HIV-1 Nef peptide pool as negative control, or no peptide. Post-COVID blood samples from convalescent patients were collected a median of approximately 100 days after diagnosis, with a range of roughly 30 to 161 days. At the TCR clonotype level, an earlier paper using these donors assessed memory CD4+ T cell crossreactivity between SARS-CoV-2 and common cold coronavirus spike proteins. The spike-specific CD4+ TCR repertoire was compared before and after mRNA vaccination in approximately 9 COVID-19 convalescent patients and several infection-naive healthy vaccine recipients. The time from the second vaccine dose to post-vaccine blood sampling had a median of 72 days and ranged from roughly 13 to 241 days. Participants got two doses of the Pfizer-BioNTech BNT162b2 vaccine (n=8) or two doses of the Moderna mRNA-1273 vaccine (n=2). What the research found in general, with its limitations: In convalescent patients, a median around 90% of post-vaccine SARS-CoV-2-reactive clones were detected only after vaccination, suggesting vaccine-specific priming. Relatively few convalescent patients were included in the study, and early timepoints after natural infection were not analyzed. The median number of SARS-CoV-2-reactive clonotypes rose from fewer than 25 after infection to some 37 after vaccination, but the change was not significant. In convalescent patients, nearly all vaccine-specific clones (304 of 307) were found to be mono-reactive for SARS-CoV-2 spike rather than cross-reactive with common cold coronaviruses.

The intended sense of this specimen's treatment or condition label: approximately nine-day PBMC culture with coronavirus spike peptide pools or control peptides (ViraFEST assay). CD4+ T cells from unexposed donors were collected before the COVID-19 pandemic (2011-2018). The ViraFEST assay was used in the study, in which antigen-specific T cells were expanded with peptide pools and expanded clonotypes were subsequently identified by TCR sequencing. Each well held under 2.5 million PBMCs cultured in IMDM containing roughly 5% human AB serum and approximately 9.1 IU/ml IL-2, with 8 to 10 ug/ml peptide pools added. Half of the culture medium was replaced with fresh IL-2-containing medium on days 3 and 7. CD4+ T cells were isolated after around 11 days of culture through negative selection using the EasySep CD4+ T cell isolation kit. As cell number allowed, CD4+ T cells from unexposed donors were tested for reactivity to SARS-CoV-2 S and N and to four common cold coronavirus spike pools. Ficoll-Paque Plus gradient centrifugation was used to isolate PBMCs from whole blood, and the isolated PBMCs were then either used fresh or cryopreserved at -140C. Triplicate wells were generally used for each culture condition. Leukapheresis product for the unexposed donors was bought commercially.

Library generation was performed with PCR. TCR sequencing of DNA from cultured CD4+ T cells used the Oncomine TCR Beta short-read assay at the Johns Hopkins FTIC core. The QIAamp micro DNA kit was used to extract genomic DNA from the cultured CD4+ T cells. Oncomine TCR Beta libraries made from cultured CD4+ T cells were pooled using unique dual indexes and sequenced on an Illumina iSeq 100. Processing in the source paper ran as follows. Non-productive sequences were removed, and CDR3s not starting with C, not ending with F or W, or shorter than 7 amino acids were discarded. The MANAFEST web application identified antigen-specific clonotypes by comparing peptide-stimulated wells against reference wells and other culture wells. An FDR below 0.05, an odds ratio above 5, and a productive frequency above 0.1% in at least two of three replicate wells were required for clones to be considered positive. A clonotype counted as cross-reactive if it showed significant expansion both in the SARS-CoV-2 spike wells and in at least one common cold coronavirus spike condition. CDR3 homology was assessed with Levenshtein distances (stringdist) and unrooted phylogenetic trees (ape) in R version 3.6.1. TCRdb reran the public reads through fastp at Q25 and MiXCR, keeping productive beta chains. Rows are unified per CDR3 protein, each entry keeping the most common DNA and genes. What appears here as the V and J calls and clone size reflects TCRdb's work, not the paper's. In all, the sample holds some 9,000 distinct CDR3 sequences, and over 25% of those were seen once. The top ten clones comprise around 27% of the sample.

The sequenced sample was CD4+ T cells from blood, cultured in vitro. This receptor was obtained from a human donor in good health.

The CDR3 here reads CASSRTVGSGNTIYF. The DNA is as follows: TGTGCCAGTAGTCGGACGGTAGGCTCTGGAAACACCATATATTTT. Here the chain combines TRBV19 and TRBJ1-3, with the D gene too uncertain to name. The CDR3, from cysteine to phenylalanine, totals 15 residues. Only the CDR3 DNA stays, 45 bases, in frame from base 1. The germline V gene encodes CDR1 LNHDA and CDR2 SQIVND (reference sequence). V and J are truncated by 5 bases and 0 bases respectively, leaving an intervening sequence of 11 bases.